Here is one TCR beta chain with its context. The antigen it binds to is not known. The record has no base qualities; no much larger clone is one base away. For CDR1 and CDR2, the germline V gene (reference sequence) lists LNHDA and SQIVND. V and J are truncated by 6 bases and 1 base respectively, leaving an intervening sequence of 16 bases. The CDR3 covers 15 residues, taking in both the cysteine and the phenylalanine. Only the CDR3 region is kept as DNA, spanning 45 bases read in frame from base 1. This sample was included in a study of CD8 T cells in Susac syndrome (dated by TCRdb to between 2019 and 2020). A note on the overall study: Whether CD8+ T cell activation and differentiation in Susac syndrome was antigen driven was tested using repertoire sequencing. The study compared CD8+ T cell repertoire clonality among 12 healthy donors, 14 Susac syndrome patients and around 16 multiple sclerosis patients. The research as a whole found: The study acknowledged that relatively few individuals were included in the TCR sequencing and HLA analysis.

Peripheral blood CD8+ and CD4+ T cells from healthy donors, Susac syndrome patients and multiple sclerosis patients were profiled using high-throughput TCR beta sequencing. The multiple sclerosis controls were treatment-naive patients whose relapsing-remitting disease, either stable or active, fulfilled the revised McDonald criteria. Bulk CD8+ and CD4+ T cells were purified by magnetic negative isolation, whereas CD8+ TEMRA cells were enriched by FACS. Blood was drawn into EDTA tubes, processed within 24 hours, and PBMCs were isolated by density gradient centrifugation. PBMCs intended for TCR sequencing were cryopreserved in liquid nitrogen and were subsequently thawed in a 37 degrees C water bath. The sorted or isolated CD4+, CD8+ and CD8+ TEMRA cells reached a purity of at least 90%. RNA was extracted using the RNeasy kit, and roughly 0.5 to 1 microgram was reverse transcribed with random hexamers. TCR beta CDR3 regions were amplified with the immunoSEQ multiplex PCR assay covering 54 Vbeta and 13 Jbeta segments. Bias from PCR amplification was corrected by using a synthetic template baseline for primer optimization and for computational correction. As for the original processing: Reads were annotated to V, D and J genes per IMGT and analyzed with immunoSEQ Analyzer, keeping only productive sequences. Clonality was calculated as one minus the Shannon entropy normalized by log2 of the number of productive unique sequences. For each patient and control, public and private clones were evaluated within the 100 most prevalent clones. Clones were defined as Susac-specific when absent from the healthy and MS cohorts, from about 970 published viral clones and from other ImmuneACCESS disease sequences. TCRdb reran the public reads through fastp at Q25 and MiXCR, keeping productive beta chains. Duplicate CDR3 protein sequences are folded into a single record with the most common DNA and genes. The V and J calls here are based on TCRdb, not the publication. The sample profile shows around 300,000 distinct CDR3 sequences; 85% of them were found once. The ten most abundant clones make up approximately 0.2% of the sample.

The chain joins TRBV19 to TRBJ2-7; TRBD1 is possibly the D segment (6 matching bases). The material sequenced was CD8+ T cells from PBMCs. This receptor was obtained from a human donor with multiple sclerosis. The nucleotides are TGTGCCAGTAGCCCGCGGACAGCTAAGTCCTACGAGCAGTACTTC. This encodes CASSPRTAKSYEQYF.